This T cell receptor beta chain was found in a study of pediatric ulcerative colitis. Here immunoSEQ multiplex PCR was the method, and the copy in TCRdb shows in-frame clones only, minus some. The sample contains about 64,000 clones, just over 75% of which appear only once. In the case of this clone: Antigen specificity is unknown.

Study-wide points: No controls had the two rectal clonotypes shared by ulcerative colitis patients. Total lymphocyte DNA, not sorted subsets, was the template.

Germline CDR1 KGHSH, CDR2 LQKENI. CDR3 size: 17 residues. V shed 2 bases and J 6 bases; nucleotides not matched to a gene: 13. The specimen was blood. This clonotype originated in a boy younger than 18 with moderate ulcerative colitis. This chain joins TRBV18 and TRBJ1-2; 9 nucleotides line up with TRBD1. The CDR3 protein is CASSPLGRRTGVDGYTF. The CDR3 bases are TGTGCCAGCTCACCATTGGGGAGAAGGACAGGGGTCGATGGCTACACCTTC.